This TCR beta chain originates from a study of blood T cells in healthy people across ages. The second PCR ran about 7 to 12 cycles with a sample-barcoded 5' primer and J-beta primers. TCRdb itself ran the 5' RACE reads through MiXCR, one entry per CDR3 protein. The sample yields hundreds of thousands of distinct CDR3 sequences, 45% to 50% seen once. V was trimmed by 3 bases and J by 3 bases, leaving 9 bases between them. Germline CDR1 is KGHDR and CDR2 is SFDVKD. The CDR3 loop spans 14 amino acids. In this sample, this clonotype turned up once. Sequencing used blood. The V and J genes are TRBV24-1 and TRBJ2-3; D ambiguous. This receptor was identified in a woman between 55 and 75 years old in good health. Written as DNA, the CDR3 is TGTGCCACCAGTGATGCCCGCGGAACAGATACGCAGTATTTT. Translation gives CATSDARGTDTQYF.